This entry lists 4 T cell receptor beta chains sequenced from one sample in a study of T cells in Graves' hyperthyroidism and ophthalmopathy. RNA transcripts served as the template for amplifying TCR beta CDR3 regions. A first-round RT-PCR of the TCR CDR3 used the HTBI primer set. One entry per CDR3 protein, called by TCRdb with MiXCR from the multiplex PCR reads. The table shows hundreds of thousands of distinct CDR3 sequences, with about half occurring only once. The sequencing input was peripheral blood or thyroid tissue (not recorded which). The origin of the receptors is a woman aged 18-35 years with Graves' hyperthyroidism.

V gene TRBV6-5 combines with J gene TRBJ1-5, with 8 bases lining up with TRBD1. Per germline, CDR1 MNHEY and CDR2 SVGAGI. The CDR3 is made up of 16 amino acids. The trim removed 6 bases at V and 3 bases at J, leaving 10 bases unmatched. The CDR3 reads CASSSGTGLANQPQHF. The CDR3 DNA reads TGTGCCAGCAGCTCCGGGACAGGACTAGCCAATCAGCCCCAGCATTTT.

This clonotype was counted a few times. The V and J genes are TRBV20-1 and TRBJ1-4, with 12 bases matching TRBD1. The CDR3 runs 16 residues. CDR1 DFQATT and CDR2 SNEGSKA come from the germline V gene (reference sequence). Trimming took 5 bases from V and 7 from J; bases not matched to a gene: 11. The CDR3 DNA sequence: TGCAGTGCTCGCGACTCCGGGACAGGGGGCGGTGAAAAACTGTTTTTT. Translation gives CSARDSGTGGGEKLFF.

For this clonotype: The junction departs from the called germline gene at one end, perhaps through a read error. This chain's CDR3 is CARSLLETQYF. The DNA for the CDR3 is TGTGCCCGCAGCCTGTTAGAGACCCAGTACTTC. V usage is TRBV7-3 and J usage is TRBJ2-5; no reliable D call. The CDR3 spans 11 residues. Germline V gives CDR1 SGHTA, CDR2 FQGTGA.

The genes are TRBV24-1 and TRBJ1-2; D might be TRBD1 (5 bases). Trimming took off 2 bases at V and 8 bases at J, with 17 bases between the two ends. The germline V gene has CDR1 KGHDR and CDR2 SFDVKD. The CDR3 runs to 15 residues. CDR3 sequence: CATSDSPPSRGGYTF. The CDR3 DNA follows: TGTGCCACCAGTGATTCGCCCCCCTCACGGGGCGGCTACACCTTC.